This T cell receptor beta chain was recorded in a study of T cells in narcolepsy. Study-wide results and caveats: Healthy controls reportedly lacked the autoreactive clonotypes serially found in patients' blood. Autoreactive HCRT-specific and TRIB2-specific clonotypes were marked in same-patient CSF-versus-blood CD4+ comparisons.

Produced via immunoSEQ multiplex PCR; TCRdb's table is partial and in-frame only. The sample lists more than 20,000 clones, about 91% seen once, with more than 0.9% in the top ten. About this clone itself: Antigen specificity is unknown.

The TCR sequence derives from a human donor with narcolepsy. The sample consisted of CD45RA- memory CD4+ T cells from PBMCs.

CDR3 nucleotide sequence: TGTGCCAGCAGTCGGGGGATTGACTATGGCTACACCTTC. This encodes CASSRGIDYGYTF. This chain uses TRBV6-5 with TRBJ1-2, with D possibly matching TRBD1 (5 bases). CDR1 and CDR2 from the germline V gene are MNHEY and SVGAGI. This CDR3 region has 13 residues. V was cut by 5 bases and J by 3 bases, with 10 bases left in between.